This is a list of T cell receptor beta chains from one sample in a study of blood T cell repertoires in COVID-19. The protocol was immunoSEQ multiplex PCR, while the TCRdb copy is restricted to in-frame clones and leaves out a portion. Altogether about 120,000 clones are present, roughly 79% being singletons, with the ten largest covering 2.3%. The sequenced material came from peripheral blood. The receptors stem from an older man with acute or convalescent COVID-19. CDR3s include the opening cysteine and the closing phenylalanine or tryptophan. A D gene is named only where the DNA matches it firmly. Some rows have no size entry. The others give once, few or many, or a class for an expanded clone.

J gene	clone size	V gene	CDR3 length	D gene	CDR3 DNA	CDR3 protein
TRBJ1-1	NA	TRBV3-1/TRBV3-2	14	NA	TGTGCCAGCAGCCAAATTCCTACGCGGTTAGAGGCTTTCTTT	CASSQIPTRLEAFF
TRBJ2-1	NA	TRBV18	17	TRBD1	TGTGCCAGCTCACCAACACCTGACAGGGGGCGAGTAGATGAGCAGTTCTTC	CASSPTPDRGRVDEQFF
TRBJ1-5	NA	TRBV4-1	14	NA	TGCGCCAGCAGCCAAGATCGAGGCAATCAGCCCCAGCATTTT	CASSQDRGNQPQHF
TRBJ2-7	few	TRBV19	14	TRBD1	TGTGCCAGTAGTAAACCGGGACAGGGTAACGAGCAGTACTTC	CASSKPGQGNEQYF
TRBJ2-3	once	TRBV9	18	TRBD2	TGTGCCAGCAGCAAGGGGACTAGCGGGGGAGTCGAGTGGTATACGCAGTATTTT	CASSKGTSGGVEWYTQYF
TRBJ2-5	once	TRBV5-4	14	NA	TGTGCCAGCAGCTTGGCGGGGAGCGGGGAGACCCAGTACTTC	CASSLAGSGETQYF
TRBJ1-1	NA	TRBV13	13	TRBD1	TGTGCCACCCTTCAGGGCAGGGGGACTGAAGCTTTCTTT	CATLQGRGTEAFF
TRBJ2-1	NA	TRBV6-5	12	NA	TGTGCCAGCGATGCGGTTAGGGGGGAGCAGTTCTTC	CASDAVRGEQFF
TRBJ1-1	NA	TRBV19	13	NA	TGTGCCAGTAGTATCACGGTGAACACTGAAGCTTTCTTT	CASSITVNTEAFF
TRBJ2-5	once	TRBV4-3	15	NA	TGCGCCAGCAGCCAAGATCAAGGGGGAGGGGAGACCCAGTACTTC	CASSQDQGGGETQYF
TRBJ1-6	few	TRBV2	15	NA	TGTGCCAGCCTTCAACAGGACAACTATAATTCACCCCTCCACTTT	CASLQQDNYNSPLHF